Listed below are T cell receptor beta chains from one sample, sequenced in a study of blood T cell repertoires in COVID-19. Using immunoSEQ multiplex PCR, the repertoire was profiled, and TCRdb retains in-frame clones only, with some absent. The data hold roughly 200,000 clones, with about 83% observed a single time. The sample consisted of peripheral blood. These receptors were obtained from a woman aged 30 to 39 with COVID-19, enrolled during active disease. Each CDR3 is given with its conserved first and last residue. The order of the fields is V gene, J gene, clone size, D gene, CDR3 DNA, CDR3 protein. A D gene is named only where the DNA matches it firmly. Only some rows state a clone size, as once, few, many or a class for expanded clones.

v_gene: TRBV28; j_gene: TRBJ1-1; abundance: -; d_gene: -; CDR3nt: TGTGCCAGCAGTTTTCTGGGGGGGGACACTGAAGCTTTCTTT; CDR3aa: CASSFLGGDTEAFF
v_gene: TRBV7-3; j_gene: TRBJ2-1; abundance: once; d_gene: TRBD2; CDR3nt: TGTGCCAGCAGCTTAACCATTCCGGGACTAGCGGGTCTCAATGAGCAGTTCTTC; CDR3aa: CASSLTIPGLAGLNEQFF
v_gene: TRBV5-1; j_gene: TRBJ2-1; abundance: -; d_gene: TRBD1; CDR3nt: TGCGCCAGCAGCCTCGACGGGACAGGGCGCGGTTTGGAGCAGTTCTTC; CDR3aa: CASSLDGTGRGLEQFF
v_gene: TRBV9; j_gene: TRBJ1-3; abundance: -; d_gene: -; CDR3nt: TGTGCCAGCAGCGACGGGGTGGGATTATCTGGAAACACCATATATTTT; CDR3aa: CASSDGVGLSGNTIYF
v_gene: TRBV6-2/TRBV6-3; j_gene: TRBJ2-1; abundance: -; d_gene: TRBD2; CDR3nt: TGTGCCAGCAGTTACTCCGGGGGGTTCTACAATGAGCAGTTCTTC; CDR3aa: CASSYSGGFYNEQFF
v_gene: TRBV7-2; j_gene: TRBJ2-1; abundance: -; d_gene: TRBD2; CDR3nt: TGTGCCAGCAGCCCTATAGCGGGGGCGGGGAATGAGCAGTTCTTC; CDR3aa: CASSPIAGAGNEQFF
v_gene: TRBV9; j_gene: TRBJ1-1; abundance: -; d_gene: TRBD1; CDR3nt: TGTGCCAGCAGCGTAGAGGGACAGGGTGGAGCTTTCTTT; CDR3aa: CASSVEGQGGAFF
v_gene: TRBV7-8; j_gene: TRBJ1-4; abundance: once; d_gene: TRBD1; CDR3nt: TGTGCCAGCAGTTCGAAACAGGGGATTAGGGAAAAACTGTTTTTT; CDR3aa: CASSSKQGIREKLFF
v_gene: TRBV30; j_gene: TRBJ1-1; abundance: -; d_gene: -; CDR3nt: TGTGCCTGGAGCCCTTGGGGCGGCCGGAACACTGAAGCTTTCTTT; CDR3aa: CAWSPWGGRNTEAFF
v_gene: TRBV19; j_gene: TRBJ1-4; abundance: -; d_gene: -; CDR3nt: TGTGCCAGTAGTATGAGGGCGACTACCGGGGGAAAACTGTTTTTT; CDR3aa: CASSMRATTGGKLFF
v_gene: TRBV19; j_gene: TRBJ2-1; abundance: -; d_gene: -; CDR3nt: TGTGCCAGTAGTAGCGGGGAGGCCGTTTTATACAATGAGCAGTTCTTC; CDR3aa: CASSSGEAVLYNEQFF
v_gene: TRBV6-5; j_gene: TRBJ1-2; abundance: -; d_gene: -; CDR3nt: TGTGCCAGCAGTTATACCCCCCTATGGGGCTACACCTTC; CDR3aa: CASSYTPLWGYTF
v_gene: TRBV9; j_gene: TRBJ2-7; abundance: -; d_gene: TRBD1; CDR3nt: TGTGCCAGCAGCGTACGTGGGGACAGCATCTACGAGCAGTACTTC; CDR3aa: CASSVRGDSIYEQYF
v_gene: TRBV7-9; j_gene: TRBJ1-6; abundance: -; d_gene: TRBD1; CDR3nt: TGTGCCAGCAGCCCCGCCGGGACAGCCTCGAATTCACCCCTCCACTTT; CDR3aa: CASSPAGTASNSPLHF
v_gene: TRBV5-1; j_gene: TRBJ2-7; abundance: -; d_gene: -; CDR3nt: TGCGCCAGCACTATGGGGGTCTCACAGGGAGTGCACGAGCAGTACTTC; CDR3aa: CASTMGVSQGVHEQYF
v_gene: TRBV7-2; j_gene: TRBJ2-7; abundance: many; d_gene: -; CDR3nt: TGTGCCAGCAGCTTAGGCGTGGGGCAGACTTACTTC; CDR3aa: CASSLGVGQTYF
v_gene: TRBV7-3; j_gene: TRBJ2-7; abundance: -; d_gene: TRBD2; CDR3nt: TGTGCCAGCAGCCAGCAAGGACGTAGGACTAGCCCGTGGGAGCAGTACTTC; CDR3aa: CASSQQGRRTSPWEQYF
v_gene: TRBV3-1/TRBV3-2; j_gene: TRBJ2-2; abundance: -; d_gene: TRBD2; CDR3nt: TGTGCCAGCACCAGAAGGGGAGGGACTTCGAACACCGGGGAGCTGTTTTTT; CDR3aa: CASTRRGGTSNTGELFF
v_gene: TRBV25-1; j_gene: TRBJ1-4; abundance: -; d_gene: -; CDR3nt: TGTGCCAGCAGCGGTTCCGGGGGAATAACTAATGAAAAACTGTTTTTT; CDR3aa: CASSGSGGITNEKLFF
v_gene: TRBV27; j_gene: TRBJ2-1; abundance: -; d_gene: -; CDR3nt: TGTGCCAGCAGACTAGGCGCTGAGCAGTTCTTC; CDR3aa: CASRLGAEQFF
v_gene: TRBV6-1; j_gene: TRBJ2-5; abundance: -; d_gene: TRBD1; CDR3nt: TGTGCCAGCAGTGTAATGGGACAGGGAGTTATCCAAGAGACCCAGTACTTC; CDR3aa: CASSVMGQGVIQETQYF
v_gene: TRBV14; j_gene: TRBJ2-5; abundance: -; d_gene: TRBD2; CDR3nt: TGTGCCAGCAGCCAAGGCACTAGCGGGGGAGGAGAGACCCAGTACTTC; CDR3aa: CASSQGTSGGGETQYF
v_gene: TRBV11-3; j_gene: TRBJ2-1; abundance: -; d_gene: TRBD2; CDR3nt: TGTGCCAGCAGCCCCGGGACTAGCGGGACCTCAAGAGGATCCTACAATGAGCAGTTCTTC; CDR3aa: CASSPGTSGTSRGSYNEQFF
v_gene: TRBV25-1; j_gene: TRBJ2-3; abundance: -; d_gene: TRBD2; CDR3nt: TGTGCCAGCAGTGTAGGACTAGCGGGGACGACAGATACGCAGTATTTT; CDR3aa: CASSVGLAGTTDTQYF
v_gene: TRBV5-5; j_gene: TRBJ2-5; abundance: -; d_gene: -; CDR3nt: TGTGCCAGCAGCTTGGGTACTGGGCTAGAGACCCAGTACTTC; CDR3aa: CASSLGTGLETQYF
v_gene: TRBV5-5; j_gene: TRBJ2-1; abundance: many; d_gene: -; CDR3nt: TGTGCCAGCAGCCCGGCACAGGTAGAGCAGTTCTTC; CDR3aa: CASSPAQVEQFF
v_gene: TRBV7-2; j_gene: TRBJ2-5; abundance: -; d_gene: -; CDR3nt: TGTGCCAGCAGCTTAGATCAGGGAATAGTCCAAGAGACCCAGTACTTC; CDR3aa: CASSLDQGIVQETQYF
v_gene: TRBV7-8; j_gene: TRBJ2-7; abundance: -; d_gene: -; CDR3nt: TGTGCCAGCAGCTTAATCGCGGGGGCCGGCTACGAGCAGTACTTC; CDR3aa: CASSLIAGAGYEQYF
v_gene: TRBV15; j_gene: TRBJ2-7; abundance: -; d_gene: -; CDR3nt: TGTGCCACCAGCAGAGATCGGGCAAGGGGCCACGAGCAGTACTTC; CDR3aa: CATSRDRARGHEQYF
v_gene: TRBV10-3; j_gene: TRBJ1-1; abundance: -; d_gene: TRBD1; CDR3nt: TGTGCCATCAGCGACAGGGGCACTGAAGCTTTCTTT; CDR3aa: CAISDRGTEAFF
v_gene: TRBV4-2; j_gene: TRBJ1-2; abundance: -; d_gene: TRBD1; CDR3nt: TGTGCCAGCAGCCAAGACGGACAGGGGGGAAATGGCTACACCTTC; CDR3aa: CASSQDGQGGNGYTF
v_gene: TRBV5-1; j_gene: TRBJ2-7; abundance: -; d_gene: TRBD2; CDR3nt: TGCGCCAGCAGCTTGGAACTAGCGGGGGTATACGAGCAGTACTTC; CDR3aa: CASSLELAGVYEQYF
v_gene: TRBV5-1; j_gene: TRBJ2-5; abundance: -; d_gene: TRBD2; CDR3nt: TGCGCCAGCAGCTTTCCTACTAGCGGAGAGACCCAGTACTTC; CDR3aa: CASSFPTSGETQYF
v_gene: TRBV7-9; j_gene: TRBJ2-5; abundance: -; d_gene: -; CDR3nt: TGTGCCAGCAGCCTCTTAGGGACTGGGGAAGAGACCCAGTACTTC; CDR3aa: CASSLLGTGEETQYF
v_gene: TRBV6-5; j_gene: TRBJ2-1; abundance: -; d_gene: TRBD2; CDR3nt: TGTGCCACTACGGGACTAGCCTACAATGAGCAGTTCTTC; CDR3aa: CATTGLAYNEQFF
v_gene: TRBV4-2; j_gene: TRBJ1-5; abundance: once; d_gene: -; CDR3nt: TGTGCCAGCAGCCAAGAGGCCACACAGGGAGGGGGCAATCAGCCCCAGCATTTT; CDR3aa: CASSQEATQGGGNQPQHF
v_gene: TRBV7-2; j_gene: TRBJ1-6; abundance: -; d_gene: TRBD1; CDR3nt: TGTGCCAGCAGCTTAGCGCCCAGGGGGAATTCACCCCTCCACTTT; CDR3aa: CASSLAPRGNSPLHF
v_gene: TRBV5-6; j_gene: TRBJ1-1; abundance: few; d_gene: -; CDR3nt: TGTGCCAGCAGCTTGGTGTCGGGGACTGAAGCTTTCTTT; CDR3aa: CASSLVSGTEAFF
v_gene: TRBV7-8; j_gene: TRBJ2-7; abundance: -; d_gene: TRBD2; CDR3nt: TGTGCCAGCAGCTTGAGACCGGGAGGCCGATTCCGCCCTTATTACGAGCAGTACTTC; CDR3aa: CASSLRPGGRFRPYYEQYF
v_gene: TRBV27; j_gene: TRBJ1-5; abundance: -; d_gene: -; CDR3nt: TGTGCCAGCAGTTTCGGGCAGGGTGGAAATCAGCCCCAGCATTTT; CDR3aa: CASSFGQGGNQPQHF
v_gene: TRBV28; j_gene: TRBJ1-2; abundance: once; d_gene: TRBD1; CDR3nt: TGTGCCAGCAGTGCAAACCCGACAGGGGGCGGTGGCTACACCTTC; CDR3aa: CASSANPTGGGGYTF
v_gene: TRBV2; j_gene: TRBJ1-3; abundance: -; d_gene: TRBD1; CDR3nt: TGTGCCAGCAGTGAAGCCAGGGACAGCCTCTCTGGAAACACCATATATTTT; CDR3aa: CASSEARDSLSGNTIYF
v_gene: TRBV6-2/TRBV6-3; j_gene: TRBJ2-7; abundance: -; d_gene: TRBD2; CDR3nt: TGTGCCAGCAGTTACGGGGCTCACCAAACTAGCGGGAGGATGCACGAGCAGTACTTC; CDR3aa: CASSYGAHQTSGRMHEQYF
v_gene: TRBV5-4; j_gene: TRBJ1-3; abundance: -; d_gene: -; CDR3nt: TGTGCCAGCAGCGCAGGGGACGCTGGAAACACCATATATTTT; CDR3aa: CASSAGDAGNTIYF
v_gene: TRBV29-1; j_gene: TRBJ2-7; abundance: -; d_gene: TRBD1; CDR3nt: TGCAGCGTTCGGACGGGACAGGGGGCGGTCGAGCAGTACTTC; CDR3aa: CSVRTGQGAVEQYF
v_gene: TRBV28; j_gene: TRBJ2-1; abundance: once; d_gene: TRBD2; CDR3nt: TGTGCCAGCAGTTTAATTGGGGGGGCCTACAATGAGCAGTTCTTC; CDR3aa: CASSLIGGAYNEQFF
v_gene: TRBV15; j_gene: TRBJ2-5; abundance: -; d_gene: TRBD2; CDR3nt: TGTGCCACCAGCAGAGATGGTCGGGCTAGCGGGAGGGCCCAGTACTTC; CDR3aa: CATSRDGRASGRAQYF
v_gene: TRBV3-1/TRBV3-2; j_gene: TRBJ2-1; abundance: -; d_gene: TRBD2; CDR3nt: TGTGCCAGCAGCCAAGAGGATGCTAGCGGAGAGGCCCATGAGCAGTTCTTC; CDR3aa: CASSQEDASGEAHEQFF
v_gene: TRBV7-3; j_gene: TRBJ2-2; abundance: -; d_gene: TRBD2; CDR3nt: TGTGCCAGCAGCCCTAGCGGGAACACCGGGGAGCTGTTTTTT; CDR3aa: CASSPSGNTGELFF
v_gene: TRBV19; j_gene: TRBJ1-2; abundance: -; d_gene: TRBD1; CDR3nt: TGTGCCAGTAACACAGGGGGTAATGGCTACACCTTC; CDR3aa: CASNTGGNGYTF
v_gene: TRBV2; j_gene: TRBJ1-6; abundance: -; d_gene: TRBD1; CDR3nt: TGTGCCAGCAGGCCGGGACAGTGGGCCCTCCACTTT; CDR3aa: CASRPGQWALHF
v_gene: TRBV7-9; j_gene: TRBJ1-3; abundance: -; d_gene: -; CDR3nt: TGTGCCAGCAGCTTACAGGGATCCGGAAACACCATATATTTT; CDR3aa: CASSLQGSGNTIYF
v_gene: TRBV2; j_gene: TRBJ2-7; abundance: -; d_gene: -; CDR3nt: TGTGCCAGCAGTCCCGCGGACTACGAGCAGTACTTC; CDR3aa: CASSPADYEQYF
v_gene: TRBV6-5; j_gene: TRBJ1-2; abundance: -; d_gene: TRBD1; CDR3nt: TGTGCCAGCAGTTACCCCGGGACAGCTAACTATGGCTACACCTTC; CDR3aa: CASSYPGTANYGYTF
v_gene: TRBV28; j_gene: TRBJ1-5; abundance: once; d_gene: -; CDR3nt: TGTGCCAGCAGTGAGAGACAGGATGTACAGCCCCAGCATTTT; CDR3aa: CASSERQDVQPQHF
v_gene: TRBV5-5; j_gene: TRBJ1-1; abundance: -; d_gene: TRBD1; CDR3nt: TGTGCCAGCAGCGGTGGGACAGCGAACACTGAAGCTTTCTTT; CDR3aa: CASSGGTANTEAFF